Below, one T cell receptor (beta chain) is given with its context. Its target is unknown. The sample belongs to a study of cytomegalovirus exposure and HLA in healthy donors. Per the germline V gene, CDR1 is MNHEY and CDR2 is SVGAGI. The CDR3 length is 15 residues. Losses at the gene ends were 5 bases for V and 4 bases for J; bases not matched to a gene: 9. Method: immunoSEQ multiplex PCR; TCRdb's copy keeps in-frame clones and lacks some. The data show around 300,000 clones, with about 86% seen just once and 0.95% to 1.1% held by the top ten. Overall study findings and caveats: TCR sequences were mostly rare, though some public TCRs occurred in many donors.

Sample: PBMCs. This chain links TRBV6-5 with TRBJ2-7; 9 bases match TRBD1. The TCR comes from a woman under 30 in good health and CMV-seronegative. The CDR3 reads CASSKPGQGLYEQYF. Written as DNA, the CDR3 is TGTGCCAGCAGTAAGCCGGGACAGGGACTATACGAGCAGTACTTC.